This TCR beta chain was recorded in a study of blood T cell repertoires in COVID-19. Study-wide context: Researchers got acute and convalescent COVID-19 samples from the United States, Italy and Spain. T cells, B-cell-depleted T cells, or PBMCs provided the cDNA or gDNA that served as material.

Original methodology: Scientists estimated how many nucleated cells there were by amplifying reference gene primers. TCRdb's copy holds only in-frame clones and misses some; the assay was immunoSEQ multiplex PCR. For V, J and clone size, that table is used; D and trimming come from the DNA. The sample has 200,000 to 300,000 clones, approximately 80% seen once. Trimming stripped 4 bases from V and 1 base from J, with 13 bases between. This CDR3 comprises 15 residues. CDR1 SGHTA and CDR2 FQGNSA come from the germline V gene. The source is a woman aged 60-75 years with active or convalescent COVID-19. Sequenced input: peripheral blood. The rearrangement uses TRBV7-2 and TRBJ1-2, with a tentative D call TRBD1 (5 bases). CDR3 nucleotide sequence: TGTGCCAGCAGCTCAAGACAGAGTTTTAACTATGGCTACACCTTC. Protein sequence: CASSSRQSFNYGYTF.